Given below is one T cell receptor beta chain in context. Its matching antigen is unknown. The immunoSEQ assay was v3. TCRdb keeps only in-frame clones here, not all; method: immunoSEQ multiplex PCR. The profile shows about 60,000 clones, about nine tenths of them singletons. The CDR3 is 16 amino acids. The trim removed 0 bases at V and 7 bases at J, leaving 7 bases unmatched. The germline CDR1 and CDR2 sequences are GTSNPN and SVGIG (reference sequence). Time point of the sample: pre-treatment sample, taken before nivolumab and TIL therapy. The data were obtained in a study of TIL therapy for anti-PD-1-resistant metastatic lung cancer. Study-level results: This highly selected cohort may not generalize to typical lung cancer patients. After infusion, TIL clonotypes partly replaced peripheral T cells and declined over months.

The source is a person between 30 and 79 years old with non-small cell lung cancer. Sample: blood, taken at baseline. This chain connects TRBV30 to TRBJ2-7; 15 bases are shared with TRBD2. The DNA of the CDR3 is TGTGCCTGGAGTGTCCCCGGACTAGCGGGAGGGTCGGAGCAGTACTTC. Its translation is CAWSVPGLAGGSEQYF.